Listed here are 18 T cell receptor beta chains from one sample, sequenced in a study of radiotherapy plus CTLA-4 blockade in lung cancer. This table comes from immunoSEQ multiplex PCR, and its TCRdb copy is limited to in-frame clones, with some not included. The table lists about 49,000 clones, more than 75% of them singletons. Source: peripheral blood, taken from a patient treated with radiotherapy plus ipilimumab. These receptors originate from a human donor with non-small cell lung cancer whose response to radiotherapy plus ipilimumab could not be evaluated.

This sequence joins TRBV28 and TRBJ1-4; TRBD1 might be the D (6 bases). The CDR3 is 15 residues long. The V end lost 5 bases, the J end lost 3 bases, and 13 bases lay between the germline ends. Germline values: CDR1 MDHEN, CDR2 SYDVKM. In DNA, the CDR3 is TGTGCCAGCAGTACTACAGGGAGGGCTAATGAAAAACTGTTTTTT. Translated, it gives CASSTTGRANEKLFF.

This chain joins TRBV2 and TRBJ2-3, with 7 bases aligning to TRBD1. Germline lookup yields CDR1 SNHLY and CDR2 FYNNEI. Trimming took 5 bases from V and 1 from J; bases not matched to a gene: 3. The CDR3 loop spans 14 amino acids. In nucleotides, the CDR3 is TGTGCCAGCAGTCAACAGGGGCGCACAGATACGCAGTATTTT. Protein product: CASSQQGRTDTQYF.

This chain links TRBV27 with TRBJ2-1; no definite D call. Trimming left V 0 bases short and J 1 base short, with 10 bases between. CDR3 length: 16 residues. Germline loops: CDR1 MNHEY, CDR2 SMNVEV (reference sequence). CDR3 sequence reads: CASSLSMAVSYNEQFF. The DNA of the CDR3 is TGTGCCAGCAGTTTATCAATGGCAGTTTCCTACAATGAGCAGTTCTTC.

This chain uses TRBV27 with TRBJ2-7, with D possibly TRBD1 on 6 matching bases. V shed 4 bases and J shed 2 bases, with 15 bases lying between them. Germline CDR1 is MNHEY and CDR2 is SMNVEV (reference sequence). The CDR3 loop spans 15 amino acids. The CDR3 sequence: CASSSLETGPYEQYF. In DNA, the CDR3 is TGTGCCAGCAGTTCTTTAGAGACAGGACCCTACGAGCAGTACTTC.

Only a few counts were recorded for this clone. The chain is built from TRBV6-5 and TRBJ2-7; D might be TRBD2 (5 bases). The CDR3 spans 15 residues. The germline gives CDR1 MNHEY, CDR2 SVGAGI. Deletions cut 0 bases from V and 0 bases from J, with 9 bases between. The CDR3 sequence is CASSYSPSSSYEQYF. CDR3 bases: TGTGCCAGCAGTTACTCGCCTAGCAGCTCCTACGAGCAGTACTTC.

The rearrangement joins TRBV19 to TRBJ2-1; 7 bases fit TRBD1. The germline V gene encodes CDR1 LNHDA and CDR2 SQIVND (reference sequence). The V gene end was trimmed by 6 bases and the J gene end by 8 bases; junction bases not matched to a gene: 16. The CDR3 sequence is 16 residues long. Written as DNA, the CDR3 is TGTGCCAGTAGCGATATGACAGGGTGGTCCTCCGATGAGCAGTTCTTC. This gives the protein CASSDMTGWSSDEQFF. The whole variable domain, filled in from reference TRBV19 and TRBJ2-1, reads DGGITQSPKYLFRKEGQNVTLSCEQNLNHDAMYWYRQDPGQGLRLIYYSQIVNDFQKGDIAEGYSVSREKKESFPLTVTSAQKNPTAFYLCASSDMTGWSSDEQFFGPGTRLTVL.

This CDR3 reads CASSGRLAASTDTQYF. The CDR3 DNA is TGTGCCAGCAGCGGCCGACTTGCGGCTAGCACAGATACGCAGTATTTT. The rearrangement links TRBV7-9 to TRBJ2-3; D not resolved. The V end was cut by 5 bases, the J end by 0 bases, with 15 bases between. The V gene's germline CDR1 is SEHNR and CDR2 FQNEAQ (reference sequence). This CDR3 is built from 16 residues.

J is TRBJ1-2 and V is TRBV7-9; 10 bases are a match to TRBD1. This CDR3 region has 14 residues. Trimming took 5 bases from V and 8 from J; bases not matched to a gene: 8. CDR1 is SEHNR and CDR2 is FQNEAQ in the germline V gene (reference sequence). CDR3 sequence (DNA): TGTGCCAGCAGCGCCCGACAGGGGGCGCAAGGCTACACCTTC. As protein: CASSARQGAQGYTF.

V gene TRBV6-5 combines with J gene TRBJ2-2, with TRBD1 as a possible D gene (6 bases). The CDR3 loop spans 15 amino acids. Germline assignment: CDR1 MNHEY and CDR2 SVGAGI. The ends were cut back, 7 bases at V and 0 bases at J, with 12 bases in the middle. In DNA form, the CDR3 reads TGTGCCAGCAAACAGGGCAACACGAACACCGGGGAGCTGTTTTTT. It encodes CASKQGNTNTGELFF.

The sample holds a few counts of this clone. This chain uses TRBV9 with TRBJ2-2; weak D call: TRBD1 (6 bases). V was trimmed by 4 bases and J by 3 bases, leaving 13 bases between them. CDR3 length equals 15 residues. The germline V gene has CDR1 SGDLS and CDR2 YYNGEE. The CDR3 loop reads CASSPSGTYTGELFF. In DNA form, the CDR3 reads TGTGCCAGCAGCCCCTCCGGGACATACACCGGGGAGCTGTTTTTT.

This rearrangement joins TRBV9 to TRBJ1-4, with D hard to call. The V end lost 3 bases, the J end lost 8 bases, and 14 bases lay between the germline ends. CDR1 SGDLS and CDR2 YYNGEE come from the germline V gene. This CDR3 is 14 amino acids long. CDR3 sequence: CASSATSLPEKLFF. The CDR3 DNA follows: TGTGCCAGCAGCGCGACAAGCCTACCAGAAAAACTGTTTTTT.

The chain recombines TRBV4-3 with TRBJ2-5; D is possibly TRBD2 (6 bases). Trimming left V 0 bases short and J 7 bases short, with 21 bases between. Per the germline V gene, CDR1 is LGHNA and CDR2 is YSLEER. The CDR3 loop spans 17 amino acids. CDR3 sequence reads: CASSQERTGLMRGTQYF. In DNA, the CDR3 is TGCGCCAGCAGCCAAGAAAGAACGGGACTCATGAGGGGGACCCAGTACTTC.

The chain combines TRBV18 with TRBJ2-3; perhaps TRBD1 as D (6 bases). The CDR3 has 14 residues. Germline V gene data show CDR1 as KGHSH and CDR2 as LQKENI. V lost 3 bases to trimming and J lost 4 bases, with 11 bases between them. The CDR3 bases are TGTGCCAGCTCACCCCGCCAGGGGCCAGATACGCAGTATTTT. It yields the protein CASSPRQGPDTQYF.

The chain uses TRBV11-1 and TRBJ2-3; no firm D call. The CDR3 extends over 13 amino acids. Germline values: CDR1 SGHAT, CDR2 FQDESV (reference sequence). Trimming took off 0 bases at V and 6 bases at J, with 7 bases between the two ends. CDR3 amino acids: CASSLAIGDTQYF. The DNA for the CDR3 is TGTGCCAGCAGCTTAGCGATTGGCGATACGCAGTATTTT.

The rearrangement joins TRBV15 to TRBJ2-5, with 10 bases matching TRBD1. This CDR3 contains 16 residues. V shed 1 base and J 3 bases; nucleotides not matched to a gene: 5. Germline values: CDR1 LNHNV, CDR2 YYDKDF (reference sequence). CDR3 sequence (DNA): TGTGCCACCAGCAGAGCCGGGACAGGGGTCAAAGAGACCCAGTACTTC. Protein sequence: CATSRAGTGVKETQYF. Using reference TRBV15 and TRBJ2-5 for the parts outside the CDR3, the full variable domain is DAMVIQNPRYQVTQFGKPVTLSCSQTLNHNVMYWYQQKSSQAPKLLFHYYDKDFNNEADTPDNFQSRRPNTSFCFLDIRSPGLGDTAMYLCATSRAGTGVKETQYFGPGTRLLVL.

V usage is TRBV15 and J usage is TRBJ1-2; 8 bases line up with TRBD1. The CDR3 extends over 17 amino acids. Trimming took 0 bases from V and 6 from J; bases not matched to a gene: 12. In germline, CDR1 is LNHNV, CDR2 YYDKDF (reference sequence). In DNA, the CDR3 is TGTGCCACCAGCAGAGATCTAAACCCACAGGGGGGGAATGGCTACACCTTC. Its translation: CATSRDLNPQGGNGYTF.

The CDR3, as DNA: TGTGCCAGCTCACCTCCGGGACTAGCCGCGTTCTTC. Its translation: CASSPPGLAAFF. The chain has TRBV18 and TRBJ2-1; 9 bases are shared with TRBD2. The V gene end was trimmed by 3 bases and the J gene end by 15 bases; junction bases not matched to a gene: 6. Germline loops: CDR1 KGHSH, CDR2 LQKENI. The CDR3 is made up of 12 amino acids.

The chain couples TRBV27 to TRBJ2-3, with 10 bases aligning to TRBD1. The V gene end was trimmed by 5 bases and the J gene end by 4 bases; junction bases not matched to a gene: 6. CDR1 and CDR2 from the germline V gene are MNHEY and SMNVEV (reference sequence). The CDR3 totals 15 residues. In DNA form, the CDR3 reads TGTGCCAGCAGTCCCTGGACAGGGGGACCAGATACGCAGTATTTT. Translation gives CASSPWTGGPDTQYF.